The TCR beta chain described here comes from a study of blood T cell repertoires in COVID-19. Per the original methods: Amplification from reference gene primers served as the basis for estimated nucleated cell counts. TCRdb's copy holds only in-frame clones and misses some; the assay was immunoSEQ multiplex PCR. The DNA was the basis for D and trimming; V, J and clone size are from that table. The sample holds tens of thousands of clones, approximately 90% seen once. This CDR3 comprises 14 residues. Germline assignment: CDR1 MNHNS and CDR2 SASEGT. The germline V and J ends were trimmed by 2 bases and 3 bases, with 8 bases remaining between them.

This TCR derives from a human donor in a cohort sampled during active COVID-19. The rearrangement links TRBV6-1 to TRBJ1-5; tentative D call: TRBD1 (5 bases). Specimen: peripheral blood. CDR3 DNA: TGTGCCAGCAGTGAATCAGGGAACAATCAGCCCCAGCATTTT. This translates into CASSESGNNQPQHF.